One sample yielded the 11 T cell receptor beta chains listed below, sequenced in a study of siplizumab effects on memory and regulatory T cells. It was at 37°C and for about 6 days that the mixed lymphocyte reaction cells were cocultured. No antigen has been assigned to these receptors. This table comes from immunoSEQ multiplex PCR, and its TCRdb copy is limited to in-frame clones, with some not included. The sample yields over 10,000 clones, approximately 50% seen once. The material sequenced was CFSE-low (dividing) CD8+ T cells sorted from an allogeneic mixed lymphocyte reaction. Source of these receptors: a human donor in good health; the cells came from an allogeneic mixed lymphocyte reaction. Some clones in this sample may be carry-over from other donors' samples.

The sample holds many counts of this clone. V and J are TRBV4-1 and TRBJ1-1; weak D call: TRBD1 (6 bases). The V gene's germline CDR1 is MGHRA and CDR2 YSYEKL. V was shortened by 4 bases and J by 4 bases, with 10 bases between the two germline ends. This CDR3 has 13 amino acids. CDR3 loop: CASSLQGSTEAFF. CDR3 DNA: TGCGCCAGCAGCCTTCAGGGGTCCACTGAAGCTTTCTTT.

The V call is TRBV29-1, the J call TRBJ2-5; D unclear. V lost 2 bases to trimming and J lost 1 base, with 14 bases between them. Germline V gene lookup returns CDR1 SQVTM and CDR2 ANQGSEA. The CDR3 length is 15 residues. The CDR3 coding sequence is TGCAGCGTTGAATTCGCCAGCCTTTCCCAAGAGACCCAGTACTTC. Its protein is CSVEFASLSQETQYF.

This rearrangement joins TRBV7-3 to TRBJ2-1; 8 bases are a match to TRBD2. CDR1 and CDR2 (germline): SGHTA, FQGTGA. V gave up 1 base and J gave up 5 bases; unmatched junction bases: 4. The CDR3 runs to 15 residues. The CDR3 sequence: CASSLIAGPHNEQFF. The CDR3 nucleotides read TGTGCCAGCAGCTTAATAGCGGGGCCCCACAATGAGCAGTTCTTC.

CDR3 amino acids: CSVAGPGDQSGANVLTF. In DNA form, the CDR3 reads TGCAGCGTTGCGGGGCCGGGGGACCAATCTGGGGCCAACGTCCTGACTTTC. This chain links TRBV29-1 with TRBJ2-6, with D perhaps TRBD2 (6 bases). CDR3 length: 17 amino acids. Trimming removed 4 bases at V and 1 base at J, with 17 bases between. Germline CDR1 is SQVTM and CDR2 is ANQGSEA.

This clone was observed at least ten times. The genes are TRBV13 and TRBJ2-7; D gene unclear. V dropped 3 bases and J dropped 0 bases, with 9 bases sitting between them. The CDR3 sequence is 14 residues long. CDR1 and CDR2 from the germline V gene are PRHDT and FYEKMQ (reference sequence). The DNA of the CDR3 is TGTGCCAGCAGCTTTTCCGTGAGCTCCTACGAGCAGTACTTC. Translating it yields CASSFSVSSYEQYF.

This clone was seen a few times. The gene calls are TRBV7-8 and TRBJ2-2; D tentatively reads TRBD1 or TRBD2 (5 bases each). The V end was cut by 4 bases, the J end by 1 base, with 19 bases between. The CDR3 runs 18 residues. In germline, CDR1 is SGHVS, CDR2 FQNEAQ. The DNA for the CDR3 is TGTGCCAGCAGCTCCCATTTGAGGGACCCCATGAACACCGGGGAGCTGTTTTTT. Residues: CASSSHLRDPMNTGELFF.

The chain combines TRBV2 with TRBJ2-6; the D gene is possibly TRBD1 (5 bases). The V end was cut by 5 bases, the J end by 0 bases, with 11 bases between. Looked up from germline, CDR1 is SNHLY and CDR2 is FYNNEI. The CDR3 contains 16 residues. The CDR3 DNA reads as TGTGCCAGCAGTAGGGGATACTACTCTGGGGCCAACGTCCTGACTTTC. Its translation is CASSRGYYSGANVLTF. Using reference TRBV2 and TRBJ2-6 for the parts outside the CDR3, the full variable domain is EPEVTQTPSHQVTQMGQEVILRCVPISNHLYFYWYRQILGQKVEFLVSFYNNEISEKSEIFDDQFSVERPDGSNFTLKIRSTKLEDSAMYFCASSRGYYSGANVLTFGAGSRLTVL.

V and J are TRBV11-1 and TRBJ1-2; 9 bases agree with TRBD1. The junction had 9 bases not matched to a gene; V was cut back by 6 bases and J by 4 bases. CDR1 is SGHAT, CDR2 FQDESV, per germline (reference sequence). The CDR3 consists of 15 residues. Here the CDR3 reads CASSPTGTGLYGYTF. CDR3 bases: TGTGCCAGCAGTCCCACCGGGACAGGGCTCTATGGCTACACCTTC.

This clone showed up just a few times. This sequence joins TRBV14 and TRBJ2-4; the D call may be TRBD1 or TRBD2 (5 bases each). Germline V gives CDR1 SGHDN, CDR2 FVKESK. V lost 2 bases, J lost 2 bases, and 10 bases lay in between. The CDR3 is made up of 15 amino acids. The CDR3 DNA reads TGTGCCAGCAGCCAAAAGCCGGGACCCAAAAACATTCAGTACTTC. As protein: CASSQKPGPKNIQYF.

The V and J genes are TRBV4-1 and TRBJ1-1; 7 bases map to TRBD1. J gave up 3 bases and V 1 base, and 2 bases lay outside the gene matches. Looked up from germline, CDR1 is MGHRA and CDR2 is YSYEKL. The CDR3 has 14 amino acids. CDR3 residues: CASSQGQGYTEAFF. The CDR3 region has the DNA TGCGCCAGCAGCCAAGGACAGGGTTACACTGAAGCTTTCTTT.

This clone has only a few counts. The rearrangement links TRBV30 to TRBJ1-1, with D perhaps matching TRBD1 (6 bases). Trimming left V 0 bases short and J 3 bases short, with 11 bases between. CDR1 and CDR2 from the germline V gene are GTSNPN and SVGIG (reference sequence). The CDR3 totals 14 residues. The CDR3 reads CAWSVQGGYTEAFF. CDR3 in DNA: TGTGCCTGGAGTGTACAGGGAGGGTACACTGAAGCTTTCTTT.